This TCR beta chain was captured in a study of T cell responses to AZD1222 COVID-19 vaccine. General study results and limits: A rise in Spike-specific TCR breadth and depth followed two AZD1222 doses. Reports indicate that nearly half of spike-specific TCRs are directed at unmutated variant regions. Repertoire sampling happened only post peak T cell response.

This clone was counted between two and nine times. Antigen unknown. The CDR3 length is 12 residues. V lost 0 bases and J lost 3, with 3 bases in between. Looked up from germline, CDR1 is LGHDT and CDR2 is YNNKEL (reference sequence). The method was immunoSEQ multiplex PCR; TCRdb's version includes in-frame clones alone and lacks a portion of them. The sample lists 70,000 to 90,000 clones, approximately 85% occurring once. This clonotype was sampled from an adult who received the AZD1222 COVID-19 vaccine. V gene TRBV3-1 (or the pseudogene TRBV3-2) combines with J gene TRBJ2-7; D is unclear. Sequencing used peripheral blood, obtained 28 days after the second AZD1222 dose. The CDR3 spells CASSQEHYEQYF. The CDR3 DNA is TGTGCCAGCAGCCAAGAACACTACGAGCAGTACTTC.